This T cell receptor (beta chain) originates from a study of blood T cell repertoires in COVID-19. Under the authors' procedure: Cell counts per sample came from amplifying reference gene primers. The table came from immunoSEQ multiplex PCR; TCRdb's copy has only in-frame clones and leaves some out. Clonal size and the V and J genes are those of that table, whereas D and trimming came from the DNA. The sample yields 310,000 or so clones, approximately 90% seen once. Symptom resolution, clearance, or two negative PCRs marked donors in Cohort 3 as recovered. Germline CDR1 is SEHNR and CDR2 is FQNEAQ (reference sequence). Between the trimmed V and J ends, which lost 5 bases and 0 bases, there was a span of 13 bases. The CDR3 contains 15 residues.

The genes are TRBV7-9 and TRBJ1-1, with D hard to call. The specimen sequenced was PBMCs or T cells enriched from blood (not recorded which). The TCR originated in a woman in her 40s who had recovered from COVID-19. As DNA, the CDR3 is TGTGCCAGCAGCCCTTGGAGAGGAATGAACACTGAAGCTTTCTTT. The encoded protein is CASSPWRGMNTEAFF.